This passage covers 17 T cell receptor beta chains from one sample sequenced in a study of T cell clonality in common variable immunodeficiency. The data were produced by immunoSEQ multiplex PCR, yet TCRdb's version contains in-frame clones alone and is incomplete. The table lists 35,000 to 50,000 clones, with no singletons. Material: peripheral blood mononuclear cells. These receptors came from a person aged 18-70 years in good health.

This clone was recorded many times. CDR3 DNA, as far as it was read: TGTGCCAGCAGCCCCCAGCGGGAGGTAGTAGATACG. Translating gives CASSPQREVVDT. The whole CDR3 region reads CASSPQREVVDTQYF. The chain uses TRBV5-5 and TRBJ2-3; 9 bases are shared with TRBD2. The CDR3 extends 3 residues past the end of the read, so its final part is completed from the germline J gene. Germline CDR1 SGHKS, CDR2 YYEKEE (reference sequence). Trimming took 4 bases from V and 5 from J; bases not matched to a gene: 8. The CDR3 totals 15 residues.

This clone was observed many times. The read comes to an end 3 residues before the CDR3 does, leaving the germline J gene to fill in the end. V and J are TRBV2 and TRBJ2-2; 7 bases match TRBD2. CDR1 and CDR2 from the germline V gene are SNHLY and FYNNEI. Unmatched junction bases numbered 7, after V lost 11 bases and J lost 1 base. The CDR3 extends over 14 amino acids. The CDR3 DNA, read in part, is TGTGCCGGGGGGGTAGGGAAGAACACCGGGGAG. It encodes CAGGVGKNTGE. The CDR3 in its entirety is CAGGVGKNTGELFF.

This clone was seen at least ten times. The sequenced part of the CDR3 DNA is TGTGCCAGCAGTTACCGCCTAGCGGGACAGTCCTACGAG. Its protein is CASSYRLAGQSYE. The CDR3 as a whole reads CASSYRLAGQSYEQYF. V gene TRBV6-2 or TRBV6-3 combines with J gene TRBJ2-7; TRBD2 matches 9 bases. From the germline J gene comes the end of the CDR3, since the read stops 3 residues before it. The length of the CDR3 is 16 residues. Trimming removed 2 bases from V and 1 base from J; junction bases left unmatched: 6. CDR1 and CDR2 (germline): MNHEY, SVGEGT.

Regarding this clone: The sequenced fragment ends 3 residues before the CDR3 boundary, so the rest is inferred from the germline J gene. V usage is TRBV7-9 and J usage is TRBJ2-4, with 7 bases aligning to TRBD2. The CDR3 consists of 13 residues. CDR1 is SEHNR, CDR2 FQNEAQ, per germline (reference sequence). The sequenced part of the CDR3 DNA is TGTGCCAGCAGCTCCTGGGGGGACTATGGT. Protein product: CASSSWGDYG. The whole CDR3 protein is CASSSWGDYGQYF.

This clone was counted many times. The read gets to within 3 residues of the CDR3 end, and the germline J gene fills in the rest. This chain links TRBV20-1 with TRBJ1-4; a possible D gene is TRBD1 (6 bases). Trimming removed 1 base at V and 8 bases at J, with 14 bases between. Germline V gene data show CDR1 as DFQATT and CDR2 as SNEGSKA (reference sequence). This CDR3 has 14 amino acids. The part of the CDR3 DNA that was read is TGCAGTGCTAGAGTAGGGGATCAGGGGGAAAAA. Translation: CSARVGDQGEK. The entire CDR3 reads CSARVGDQGEKLFF.

Many counts were recorded for this clone. Read sequence stops 3 residues before the CDR3 end, and the germline J gene provides the missing end. V and J are TRBV11-2 and TRBJ2-3; the match to TRBD1 covers 7 bases. V was pared by 5 bases and J by 2 bases, with 4 bases of the junction left unmatched. This CDR3 has 14 amino acids. Per the germline V gene, CDR1 is SGHAT and CDR2 is FQNNGV. CDR3 bases read: TGTGCCAGCAGCCTAGGACAGGCCACAGATACG. It codes for CASSLGQATDT. In full, the CDR3 is CASSLGQATDTQYF.

This clone was seen repeatedly, ten times or more. The read ends 3 residues shy of where the CDR3 ends; the end is completed using the germline J gene. This rearrangement joins TRBV5-1 to TRBJ2-2; 8 bases map to TRBD2. The CDR3 contains 15 residues. Per the germline V gene, CDR1 is SGHRS and CDR2 is YFSETQ. V gave up 3 bases and J gave up 5 bases; unmatched junction bases: 6. The part of the CDR3 DNA that was read is TGCGCCAGCAGCTCGCCCTCTAGCGGGACCGGGGAG. Translation gives CASSSPSSGTGE. From start to end, the CDR3 is CASSSPSSGTGELFF.

This clone appeared many times. Read coverage stops 3 residues before the CDR3 terminus; the germline J gene supplies the remainder. The V gene is TRBV19, the J gene TRBJ2-7; possibly TRBD1 for D (6 bases). V was trimmed by 4 bases and J by 2 bases, leaving 12 bases between them. CDR3 length: 14 amino acids. Per the germline V gene, CDR1 is LNHDA and CDR2 is SQIVND (reference sequence). The CDR3 sequence is CASSRQTGTYEQYF. CDR3 DNA, as far as it was read: TGTGCCAGTAGTAGGCAGACAGGAACCTACGAG.

There are many counts of this clone. Coverage ceases 3 residues before the CDR3 finishes, and the germline J gene fills in the end. The chain couples TRBV14 to TRBJ2-3; 11 nucleotides align to TRBD2. The J segment lost 1 base and the V segment lost 4 bases, leaving 7 bases of the junction unmatched. The V gene's germline CDR1 is SGHDN and CDR2 FVKESK. This CDR3 is 17 amino acids long. The CDR3 loop is CASSPTRLAGRTDTQYF. The CDR3 bases that were read are TGTGCCAGCAGCCCAACAAGACTAGCGGGACGCACAGATACG.

This clone has a count of ten or more. With the read ending 3 residues before the CDR3 end, the germline J gene is used to fill in that end. The chain joins TRBV5-8 to TRBJ2-3; D unresolved. This CDR3 is 14 amino acids long. Germline CDR1 SGHTS, CDR2 YDEGEE. The V end was cut by 2 bases, the J end by 1 base, with 8 bases between. CDR3 DNA (partial): TGTGCCAGCAGCTTCAGCCAGGGCACAGATACG. This gives the protein CASSFSQGTDT. In full, the CDR3 is CASSFSQGTDTQYF.

This clone was seen many times. The CDR3 end is not reached by the read, which stops 3 residues before it; the germline J gene fills it in. This chain links TRBV7-3 with TRBJ2-7; D possibly uses TRBD1 or TRBD2 (6 bases each). The CDR3 is 14 residues long. V was shortened by 3 bases and J by 2 bases, with 11 bases between the two germline ends. Germline CDR1 SGHTA, CDR2 FQGTGA. The CDR3 DNA, read in part, is TGTGCCAGCAGCTTGACAGGAGGGGCCTACGAG. Encoded protein: CASSLTGGAYE. The whole CDR3 sequence reads CASSLTGGAYEQYF.

Notes on this clone: The CDR3 end is not reached by the read, which stops 3 residues before it; the germline J gene fills it in. The V gene is TRBV6-2 or TRBV6-3, the J gene TRBJ2-3, with D possibly TRBD1 on 6 matching bases. Germline CDR1 and CDR2: MNHEY and SVGEGT. This CDR3 contains 13 residues. Incomplete CDR3 DNA: TGTGCCAGCAGGACCAGGGGAGTGGAGACG. Translation: CASRTRGVET. The whole CDR3 sequence reads CASRTRGVETQYF.

This clone was seen at least ten times. The read is 3 residues too short to cover the CDR3 end, so that end is filled in from the germline J gene. This chain uses TRBV20-1 with TRBJ2-1; no definite D call. The V and J ends lost 3 bases and 0 bases respectively, with 12 bases between them. Germline V gene sequence: CDR1 DFQATT, CDR2 SNEGSKA (reference sequence). CDR3 size: 15 residues. CDR3 region: CSARVLGPSYNEQFF. CDR3 bases read: TGCAGTGCTAGGGTCCTTGGCCCCTCCTACAATGAG.

This clone was observed at least ten times. The read ends 3 residues shy of where the CDR3 ends; the end is completed using the germline J gene. The rearrangement uses TRBV2 and TRBJ1-3; D is perhaps TRBD1 (6 bases). V shed 5 bases and J shed 4 bases, with 24 bases lying between them. CDR3 length: 18 amino acids. Germline-derived CDR1 and CDR2 are SNHLY and FYNNEI. The CDR3 bases that were read are TGTGCCAGCAGTTTCGCCGTTGTCAGGGGCTTGGTAGGAAACACC. It specifies CASSFAVVRGLVGNT. The full CDR3 sequence reads CASSFAVVRGLVGNTIYF.

In this sample, this clone turned up many times. CDR3 DNA, as far as it was read: TGCAGTGCTGCATCCCTTCTAGCGGGTCCGAGTTACACAGATACG. It encodes CSAASLLAGPSYTDT. The whole CDR3 sequence reads CSAASLLAGPSYTDTQYF. V and J are TRBV20-1 and TRBJ2-3; 8 nucleotides agree with TRBD2. The read comes to an end 3 residues before the CDR3 does, leaving the germline J gene to fill in the end. Losses at the gene ends were 5 bases for V and 2 bases for J; bases not matched to a gene: 18. The length of the CDR3 is 18 residues. CDR1 DFQATT and CDR2 SNEGSKA come from the germline V gene (reference sequence).

This clone appeared many times. The read terminates 3 residues before the CDR3 end, so the remaining end is supplied by the germline J gene. This chain connects TRBV20-1 to TRBJ2-1; D might be TRBD1 (6 bases). From germline, CDR1 is DFQATT and CDR2 SNEGSKA (reference sequence). V was pared by 2 bases and J by 0 bases, with 14 bases between. This CDR3 is built from 16 residues. The part of the CDR3 DNA that was read is TGCAGTGCTAGATCTGAGGGGGACGGCTCCTACAATGAG. This sequence encodes CSARSEGDGSYNE. The entire CDR3 protein is CSARSEGDGSYNEQFF.

This clone occurred many times. The CDR3 protein is CASSEGPRADNEQFF. The part of the CDR3 DNA that was read is TGTGCCAGCAGTGAAGGGCCCAGGGCGGACAATGAG. This chain joins TRBV6-1 and TRBJ2-1; maybe TRBD1 (5 bases). Read sequence stops 3 residues before the CDR3 end, and the germline J gene provides the missing end. V was clipped by 1 base and J by 5 bases, with 12 bases between them. Germline CDR1 reads MNHNS; CDR2 reads SASEGT. The CDR3 loop spans 15 amino acids.